The 12 T cell receptor beta chains below were found in one sample sequenced in a study of radiotherapy plus CTLA-4 blockade in lung cancer. The assay was immunoSEQ multiplex PCR, and TCRdb's table has in-frame clones only and misses some. The sample consists of some 110,000 clones, approximately 87% of them appearing once. This material consisted of peripheral blood, taken from a patient treated with radiotherapy plus ipilimumab. These receptors came from a human donor with non-small cell lung cancer that progressed on radiotherapy plus ipilimumab. Some clones in this sample may be carry-over from other donors' samples.

CDR3 in DNA: TGCGCCAGCAGCCAAGACGGTTCAGGGGGCACTGAAGCTTTCTTT. It is translated as CASSQDGSGGTEAFF. This chain links TRBV4-3 with TRBJ1-1; 7 nucleotides match TRBD1. The germline V gene encodes CDR1 LGHNA and CDR2 YSLEER. The CDR3 totals 15 residues. The J segment lost 4 bases and the V segment lost 0 bases, leaving 5 bases of the junction unmatched.

In regard to this clone: Other nucleotide sequences from this sample produce the same CDR3. The CDR3 is CASQALGKTYEQYF. The CDR3 DNA reads TGCGCCAGCCAAGCTCTCGGGAAGACCTACGAGCAGTACTTC. V gene TRBV5-1 combines with J gene TRBJ2-7; a possible D gene is TRBD2 (5 bases). Germline values: CDR1 SGHRS, CDR2 YFSETQ. V lost 7 bases and J lost 2, with 16 bases in between. CDR3 size: 14 residues.

The gene calls are TRBV20-1 and TRBJ1-1; unclear D gene. This CDR3 spans 11 amino acids. Germline V gives CDR1 DFQATT, CDR2 SNEGSKA (reference sequence). Trimming removed 1 base at V and 7 bases at J, with 7 bases between. DNA of the CDR3: TGCAGTGCTAGAGTAGGTATTGAAGCTTTCTTT. Its translation: CSARVGIEAFF.

The chain recombines TRBV7-2 with TRBJ2-1, with 9 nucleotides matching TRBD2. The CDR3 consists of 15 residues. Germline V gene lookup returns CDR1 SGHTA and CDR2 FQGNSA. Trimming removed 1 base from V and 6 bases from J; junction bases left unmatched: 4. The CDR3 loop is CASSLDLAGSNEQFF. CDR3 DNA sequence: TGTGCCAGCAGCTTAGACCTAGCGGGGAGCAATGAGCAGTTCTTC. Using reference TRBV7-2 and TRBJ2-1 for the parts outside the CDR3, the full variable domain is GAGVSQSPSNKVTEKGKDVELRCDPISGHTALYWYRQSLGQGLEFLIYFQGNSAPDKSGLPSDRFSAERTGGSVSTLTIQRTQQEDSAVYLCASSLDLAGSNEQFFGPGTRLTVL.

CDR3 in DNA: TGTGCCAGCAGTGAAGGGGGCAGGGGGCCCTCTGGGGCCAACGTCCTGACTTTC. Translation gives CASSEGGRGPSGANVLTF. The J gene is TRBJ2-6, the V gene TRBV2, with 8 nucleotides matching TRBD1. J gave up 0 bases and V 1 base, and 5 bases lay outside the gene matches. The CDR3 runs to 18 residues. Germline V gene data show CDR1 as SNHLY and CDR2 as FYNNEI.

The gene calls are TRBV7-6 and TRBJ1-2; 7 nucleotides match TRBD1. The CDR3 contains 14 residues. Per germline, CDR1 SGHVS and CDR2 FNYEAQ. V lost 4 bases to trimming and J lost 3 bases; unmatched junction nucleotides: 5. The CDR3 loop reads CASSSRTGDYGYTF. The CDR3 nucleotides are TGTGCCAGCAGCTCCCGGACAGGCGACTATGGCTACACCTTC.

The V call is TRBV5-1, the J call TRBJ1-1, with 9 bases identical to TRBD1. Germline trimming cut 4 bases from V and 0 bases from J; bases unmatched to any gene: 13. CDR1 SGHRS and CDR2 YFSETQ come from the germline V gene. The CDR3 sequence is 18 residues long. The CDR3 here is CASSPPGQGSTMNTEAFF. For the CDR3, the DNA is TGCGCCAGCAGCCCTCCGGGACAGGGTTCCACCATGAACACTGAAGCTTTCTTT.

J is TRBJ1-5 and V is TRBV19; a possible D gene is TRBD1 (6 bases). Germline loops: CDR1 LNHDA, CDR2 SQIVND (reference sequence). With 4 bases removed from V and 11 bases from J, the gap between germline ends came to 12 bases. The CDR3 length is 12 residues. The chain's CDR3 is CASSTGAGTQHF. The DNA of the CDR3 is TGTGCCAGTAGTACAGGGGCAGGGACCCAGCATTTT.

This rearrangement joins TRBV6-1 to TRBJ2-1; 8 nucleotides match TRBD2. V was clipped by 7 bases and J by 4 bases; unmatched bases: 6. The CDR3 totals 14 residues. Germline-derived CDR1 and CDR2 are MNHNS and SASEGT. In DNA form, the CDR3 reads TGTGCCAGCACCCTCTCGGGGGGGTACAATGAGCAGTTCTTC. Protein product: CASTLSGGYNEQFF.

The chain employs TRBV6-5 and TRBJ2-7; D remains unclear. CDR1 and CDR2 (germline): MNHEY, SVGAGI. This CDR3 comprises 13 residues. Trimming shortened V by 2 bases and J by 3 bases, and 8 bases separated the two germline ends. This CDR3 is CASSYGPHYEQYF. CDR3 bases: TGTGCCAGCAGTTACGGACCTCACTACGAGCAGTACTTC.

This chain connects TRBV6-5 to TRBJ2-2, with D unresolved. V lost 2 bases and J 4 bases, leaving 8 bases between the germline ends. CDR3 length equals 14 residues. Germline V gives CDR1 MNHEY, CDR2 SVGAGI. The CDR3 bases are TGTGCCAGCAGTTACGTGGGCTCCACCGGGGAGCTGTTTTTT. Its protein is CASSYVGSTGELFF.

V is TRBV7-8 and J is TRBJ2-3, with 7 nucleotides matching TRBD1. The CDR3 loop spans 15 amino acids. The V gene's germline CDR1 is SGHVS and CDR2 FQNEAQ. The V gene end was trimmed by 4 bases and the J gene end by 4 bases; junction bases not matched to a gene: 8. The CDR3 DNA reads as TGTGCCAGCAGCTCCCAGGGGGTGGGCGCAGATACGCAGTATTTT. Its protein product is CASSSQGVGADTQYF.